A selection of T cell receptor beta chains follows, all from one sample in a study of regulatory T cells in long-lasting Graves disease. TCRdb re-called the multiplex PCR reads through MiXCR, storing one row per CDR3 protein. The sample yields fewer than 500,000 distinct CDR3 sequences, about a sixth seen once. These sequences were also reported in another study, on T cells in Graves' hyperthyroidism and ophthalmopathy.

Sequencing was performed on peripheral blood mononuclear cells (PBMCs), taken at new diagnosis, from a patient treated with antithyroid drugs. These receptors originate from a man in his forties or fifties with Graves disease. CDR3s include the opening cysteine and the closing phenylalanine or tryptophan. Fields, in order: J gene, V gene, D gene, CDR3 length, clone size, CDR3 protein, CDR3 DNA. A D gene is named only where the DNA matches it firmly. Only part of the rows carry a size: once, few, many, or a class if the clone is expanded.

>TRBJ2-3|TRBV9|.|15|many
CASSGSVLNTDTQYF
TGTGCCAGCAGCGGGAGCGTCCTGAATACAGATACGCAGTATTTT
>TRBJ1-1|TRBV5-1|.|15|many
CASSLTGTVNTEAFF
TGCGCCAGCAGCTTAACCGGGACGGTGAACACTGAAGCTTTCTTT
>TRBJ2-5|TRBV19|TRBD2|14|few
CASSPIGRESTQYF
TGTGCCAGTAGCCCTATTGGGCGGGAGTCGACCCAGTACTTC
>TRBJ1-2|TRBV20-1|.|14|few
CSASREGANYGYTF
TGCAGTGCTTCCCGAGAGGGGGCTAACTATGGCTACACCTTC
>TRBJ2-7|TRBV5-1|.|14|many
CASAIGGARDEQYF
TGCGCCAGCGCCATAGGCGGTGCCAGGGACGAGCAGTACTTC
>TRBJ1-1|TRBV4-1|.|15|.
CASSQDRTAYTIAFF
TGCGCCAGCAGCCAAGACCGGACAGCTTATACTATAGCTTTCTTT
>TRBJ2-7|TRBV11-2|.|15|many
CASSLQASLSYEQYF
TGTGCCAGCAGCTTACAGGCAAGCCTCTCCTACGAGCAGTACTTC
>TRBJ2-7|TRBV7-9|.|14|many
CASSRAADALEQYF
TGTGCCAGCAGCCGGGCCGCGGACGCCTTGGAGCAGTACTTC
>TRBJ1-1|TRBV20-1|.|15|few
CSAMTGIHLNTEAFF
TGCAGTGCGATGACCGGGATCCACTTGAACACTGAAGCTTTCTTT
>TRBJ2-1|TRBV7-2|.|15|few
CASSFNAPSYNEQFF
TGTGCCAGCAGCTTCAATGCGCCCTCCTACAATGAGCAGTTCTTC
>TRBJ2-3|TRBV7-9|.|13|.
CASSKESTDTQYF
TGTGCCAGCAGCAAAGAAAGCACAGATACGCAGTATTTT
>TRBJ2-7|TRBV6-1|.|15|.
CASSDPGTATYEQYF
TGTGCCAGCAGTGACCCCGGGACTGCCACCTACGAGCAGTACTTC
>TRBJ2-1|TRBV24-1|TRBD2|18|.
CATSDLRASGSSYNEQFF
TGTGCCACCAGTGATTTACGGGCTAGCGGGAGCTCCTACAATGAGCAGTTCTTC
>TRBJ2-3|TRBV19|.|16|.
CASSESRLFPRDTQYF
TGTGCCAGTAGTGAATCGAGACTCTTCCCCAGAGATACGCAGTATTTT
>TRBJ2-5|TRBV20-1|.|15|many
CSADRGDNLQETQYF
TGCAGTGCTGATAGGGGGGACAACCTCCAAGAGACCCAGTACTTC
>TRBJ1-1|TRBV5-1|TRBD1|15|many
CASSLAQGAVTEAFF
TGCGCCAGCAGCTTGGCTCAGGGGGCGGTCACTGAAGCTTTCTTT
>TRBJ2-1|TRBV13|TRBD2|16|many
CASSSAGPLTYNEQFF
TGTGCCAGCAGCTCAGCGGGACCCCTAACTTACAATGAGCAGTTCTTC
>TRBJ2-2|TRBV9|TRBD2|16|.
CASRGTSGNDGGELFF
TGTGCCAGCAGAGGGACTAGCGGGAATGATGGCGGGGAGCTGTTTTTT
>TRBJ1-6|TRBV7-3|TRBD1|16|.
CASSQRGQGARSPLHF
TGTGCCAGCAGTCAAAGGGGACAGGGGGCGCGGTCACCCCTCCACTTT
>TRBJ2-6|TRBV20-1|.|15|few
CSARDAQTGANVLTF
TGCAGTGCTAGAGATGCACAAACTGGGGCCAACGTCCTGACTTTC
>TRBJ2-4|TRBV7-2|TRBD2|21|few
CASSLGGGTSQLLLAKNIQYF
TGTGCCAGCAGCTTAGGGGGCGGGACTAGCCAGTTGCTACTAGCCAAAAACATTCAGTACTTC
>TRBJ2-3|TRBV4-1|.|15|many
CASSQVQGLSDTQYF
TGCGCCAGCAGCCAAGTCCAGGGATTATCGGATACGCAGTATTTT
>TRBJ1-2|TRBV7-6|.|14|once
CASSYGTENYGYTF
TGTGCCAGCAGCTACGGGACGGAGAACTATGGCTACACCTTC